Listed here are 18 T cell receptor beta chains from one sample, sequenced in a study of T cell responses to AZD1222 COVID-19 vaccine. Clones were sequenced by immunoSEQ multiplex PCR, and TCRdb holds only the in-frame ones, with some missing. This sample has about 120,000 clones, with about 93% found just once. The source material was peripheral blood, sampled 28 days after the second dose of the MenACWY control vaccine. The receptors shown here come from an adult who received the MenACWY meningococcal vaccine as a control.

The CDR3: CASSQGVTTGELFF. The CDR3 region has the DNA TGTGCCAGCAGCCAAGGGGTTACCACCGGGGAGCTGTTTTTT. The gene calls are TRBV7-2 and TRBJ2-2, with D possibly TRBD1 on 5 matching bases. The CDR3 consists of 14 residues. Germline V gene lookup returns CDR1 SGHTA and CDR2 FQGNSA. V dropped 5 bases and J dropped 4 bases, with 11 bases sitting between them.

This chain joins TRBV29-1 and TRBJ1-1; unclear D gene. Trimming shortened V by 0 bases and J by 3 bases, and 8 bases separated the two germline ends. Per the germline V gene, CDR1 is SQVTM and CDR2 is ANQGSEA. The CDR3 sequence is 13 residues long. For the CDR3, the DNA is TGCAGCGTTGAAGATCCCTGGGACACTGAAGCTTTCTTT. It encodes CSVEDPWDTEAFF.

The chain has TRBV2 and TRBJ1-5; possibly TRBD1 for D (6 bases). Trimming cost V 8 bases and J 2 bases, with 13 bases left between them. Germline V CDR1 and CDR2: SNHLY, FYNNEI. This CDR3 region has 14 residues. The CDR3 loop reads CASEGGLGNQPQHF. CDR3 DNA sequence: TGTGCCAGCGAAGGGGGGTTAGGCAATCAGCCCCAGCATTTT.

The chain couples TRBV6-5 to TRBJ1-1; D gene uncertain. The CDR3 runs to 12 residues. Trimming removed 4 bases from V and 2 bases from J, with 5 bases in between. CDR1 is MNHEY and CDR2 is SVGAGI in the germline V gene. CDR3 amino acids: CASSSTNTEAFF. Written as DNA, the CDR3 is TGTGCCAGCAGTTCGACTAACACTGAAGCTTTCTTT.

This clone appeared a single time. V gene TRBV14 combines with J gene TRBJ2-1; D not resolved. V lost 1 base to trimming and J lost 8 bases, with 18 bases between them. The CDR3 extends over 16 amino acids. Germline values: CDR1 SGHDN, CDR2 FVKESK. CDR3 region: CASSQGFKVGSDEQFF. In DNA form, the CDR3 reads TGTGCCAGCAGCCAAGGGTTCAAGGTAGGAAGCGATGAGCAGTTCTTC.

The chain combines TRBV5-1 with TRBJ2-3; no clear D gene. The CDR3 has 14 residues. Trimming cost V 0 bases and J 0 bases, with 5 bases left between them. Germline V CDR1 and CDR2: SGHRS, YFSETQ. The CDR3 coding sequence is TGCGCCAGCAGCTTGGTCGGGAGCACAGATACGCAGTATTTT. This translates into CASSLVGSTDTQYF.

This chain joins TRBV3-1 (or the pseudogene TRBV3-2) and TRBJ1-1; D unresolved. CDR1 LGHDT and CDR2 YNNKEL come from the germline V gene (reference sequence). The CDR3 is 14 residues long. V was shortened by 3 bases and J by 4 bases, with 12 bases between the two germline ends. The DNA of the CDR3 is TGTGCCAGCAGCCACAAGGGCGGTAGCACTGAAGCTTTCTTT. This translates into CASSHKGGSTEAFF.

This sequence joins TRBV4-3 and TRBJ2-3; D not certain. This CDR3 has 15 residues. Germline CDR1 and CDR2: LGHNA and YSLEER. The V and J ends lost 3 bases and 0 bases respectively, with 10 bases between them. This CDR3 reads CASSQRQTSTDTQYF. In DNA form, the CDR3 reads TGCGCCAGCAGCCAGCGACAAACTAGCACAGATACGCAGTATTTT.

The gene calls are TRBV7-3 and TRBJ2-3, with 10 nucleotides matching TRBD1. Germline V CDR1 and CDR2: SGHTA, FQGTGA. The length of the CDR3 is 15 residues. The V and J ends lost 6 bases and 1 base, in that order; junction bases with no gene match: 4. The CDR3: CASSQDRGRTDTQYF. The CDR3 nucleotides are TGTGCCAGCAGTCAAGACAGGGGGCGCACAGATACGCAGTATTTT.

The chain has TRBV11-1 and TRBJ1-1; D might be TRBD1 (5 bases). This CDR3 region has 15 residues. The V gene's germline CDR1 is SGHAT and CDR2 FQDESV (reference sequence). Trimming removed 1 base from V and 0 bases from J, with 9 bases in between. CDR3 in DNA: TGTGCCAGCAGCTTAGAGGGACGGCTGAACACTGAAGCTTTCTTT. Translated, it gives CASSLEGRLNTEAFF.

This chain links TRBV3-1 (or the pseudogene TRBV3-2) with TRBJ2-7; the D gene is possibly TRBD2 (5 bases). V was cut by 5 bases and J by 1 base, with 18 bases left in between. The CDR3 totals 16 residues. Germline CDR1 LGHDT, CDR2 YNNKEL (reference sequence). CDR3 sequence: CASSTQRRPRSYEQYV. The DNA for the CDR3 is TGTGCCAGCAGCACCCAGCGGAGGCCTCGTTCCTACGAGCAGTACGTC.

V is TRBV11-1 and J is TRBJ2-7; 8 bases fit TRBD2. Losses at the gene ends were 5 bases for V and 5 bases for J; bases not matched to a gene: 8. The CDR3 is made up of 14 amino acids. The germline V gene encodes CDR1 SGHAT and CDR2 FQDESV (reference sequence). The CDR3 DNA sequence: TGTGCCAGCAGCAGCGGGAGTGAAACCGACGAGCAGTACTTC. This gives the protein CASSSGSETDEQYF.

The genes are TRBV15 and TRBJ2-2; 12 nucleotides agree with TRBD2. The CDR3 is made up of 18 amino acids. In germline, CDR1 is LNHNV, CDR2 YYDKDF (reference sequence). V gave up 2 bases and J gave up 0 bases; unmatched junction bases: 4. Written as DNA, the CDR3 is TGTGCCACCAGCAGATCAGGACTAGCGGGGTCGAACACCGGGGAGCTGTTTTTT. Encoded protein: CATSRSGLAGSNTGELFF.

V is TRBV4-3 and J is TRBJ2-1, with no clear D. The CDR3 covers 17 residues. V lost 2 bases to trimming and J lost 3 bases, with 17 bases between them. Germline V gene data show CDR1 as LGHNA and CDR2 as YSLEER. This CDR3 reads CASSQSSSNPFYNEQFF. In DNA form, the CDR3 reads TGCGCCAGCAGCCAATCAAGCTCCAACCCGTTCTACAATGAGCAGTTCTTC.

The rearrangement joins TRBV5-1 to TRBJ1-6, with TRBD1 as a possible D gene (6 bases). The ends were cut back, 0 bases at V and 10 bases at J, with 11 bases in the middle. The CDR3 is made up of 14 amino acids. The germline gives CDR1 SGHRS, CDR2 YFSETQ. The CDR3 DNA reads as TGCGCCAGCAGCTTGGAGGGGGTTGGGTCACCCCTCCACTTT. Translating gives CASSLEGVGSPLHF.

This clone has a single count. The chain uses TRBV11-2 and TRBJ2-2, with TRBD2 matching 12 bases. Germline V gene sequence: CDR1 SGHAT, CDR2 FQNNGV. CDR3 length equals 15 residues. With V trimmed by 5 bases and J by 6 bases, 4 bases remained unmatched. The CDR3 here is CASSRTSGISGELFF. The CDR3 DNA is TGTGCCAGCAGCCGGACTAGCGGGATTTCCGGGGAGCTGTTTTTT.

This rearrangement joins TRBV28 to TRBJ2-1, with D possibly being TRBD1 or TRBD2 (5 bases each). V was pared by 3 bases and J by 2 bases, with 11 bases between. This CDR3 has 15 residues. Germline CDR1 MDHEN, CDR2 SYDVKM. The CDR3 sequence: CASSFTREPYNEQFF. The CDR3 DNA sequence: TGTGCCAGCAGTTTCACCAGGGAGCCCTACAATGAGCAGTTCTTC.

This rearrangement joins TRBV27 to TRBJ1-1; no definite D call. Germline V gene lookup returns CDR1 MNHEY and CDR2 SMNVEV (reference sequence). Trimming shortened V by 5 bases and J by 4 bases, and 14 bases separated the two germline ends. The length of the CDR3 is 14 residues. CDR3 region: CASSATYEGTEAFF. DNA for the CDR3: TGTGCCAGCAGTGCTACCTATGAAGGCACTGAAGCTTTCTTT.